The next 22 T cell receptor beta chains were all read from a single sample in a study of CD8 T cells in ankylosing spondylitis. Each CDR3 protein is one row after TCRdb ran MiXCR on the 5' RACE reads. The sample records around 330,000 distinct CDR3 sequences, around 10% being singletons. Sequencing was carried out using blood, either unsorted or a sorted T cell fraction (not recorded which). The receptors here all came from a female donor with ankylosing spondylitis or in good health (not recorded which).

This clonotype was picked up many times. The J gene is TRBJ1-3, the V gene TRBV5-1; D perhaps matches TRBD1 (5 bases). Germline CDR1 is SGHRS and CDR2 is YFSETQ. The CDR3 contains 15 residues. The germline V and J ends were trimmed by 4 bases and 3 bases, with 14 bases remaining between them. The CDR3 sequence: CASSEEGQSGNTIYF. For the CDR3, the DNA is TGCGCCAGCAGCGAAGAGGGGCAGAGTGGAAACACCATATATTTT.

There are many counts of this clonotype. The chain is built from TRBV7-8 and TRBJ2-3, with unresolved D. The CDR3 covers 14 residues. V was pared by 4 bases and J by 3 bases, with 11 bases between. Germline V gives CDR1 SGHVS, CDR2 FQNEAQ. As DNA, the CDR3 is TGTGCCAGCAGCTATAGCACCGGGACAGATACGCAGTATTTT. Translating it yields CASSYSTGTDTQYF.

On this clonotype: This may arise from a read error, as a much more abundant clone is one base away. This sequence joins TRBV29-1 and TRBJ2-2, with 8 bases that match TRBD1. This CDR3 is 13 amino acids long. CDR1 is SQVTM and CDR2 is ANQGSEA in the germline V gene. The CDR3 spells CRVTGAGTGELFF. In nucleotides, the CDR3 is TGCAGAGTGACAGGGGCGGGGACCGGGGAGCTGTTTTTT.

This clonotype was counted ten times or more. The V and J genes are TRBV5-1 and TRBJ2-1; 9 bases agree with TRBD1. Germline CDR1 is SGHRS and CDR2 is YFSETQ. CDR3 length equals 15 residues. Trimming at V came to 0 bases and at J to 6 bases, leaving 4 bases not matched to a gene. CDR3 sequence: CASSLGTGVSNEQFF. CDR3 sequence (DNA): TGCGCCAGCAGCTTGGGGACAGGGGTGTCCAATGAGCAGTTCTTC.

This clonotype was picked up many times. V gene TRBV28 combines with J gene TRBJ1-6, with D unresolved. With 5 bases removed from V and 11 bases from J, the gap between germline ends came to 10 bases. The CDR3 loop spans 12 amino acids. CDR1 is MDHEN, CDR2 SYDVKM, per germline. CDR3 nucleotides: TGTGCCAGCAGTACTGGCCCCCCACCCCTCCACTTT. It translates to CASSTGPPPLHF.

This chain uses TRBV12-3 or TRBV12-4 with TRBJ2-2; D is unresolved. V shed 8 bases and J shed 6 bases, with 10 bases lying between them. The length of the CDR3 is 12 residues. The CDR3 region has the DNA TGTGCCAGCGGCCGGGTTGCCGGGGAGCTGTTTTTT. It is translated as CASGRVAGELFF.

This clonotype was recorded many times. This rearrangement joins TRBV7-9 to TRBJ2-1; 7 positions agree with TRBD2. V lost 5 bases, J lost 5 bases, and 9 bases stayed unmatched. CDR1 and CDR2 (germline): SEHNR, FQNEAQ (reference sequence). The CDR3 is 15 residues long. In nucleotides, the CDR3 is TGTGCCAGCAGCGTACCGGCCCGGGAGGACAATGAGCAGTTCTTC. It translates to CASSVPAREDNEQFF.

This clonotype has only a few counts. The chain employs TRBV27 and TRBJ2-1; the match to TRBD2 covers 7 bases. Germline CDR1 and CDR2: MNHEY and SMNVEV (reference sequence). This CDR3 contains 15 residues. V dropped 5 bases and J dropped 4; count of bases not matched to a gene: 8. CDR3 region: CASSPDEREYNEQFF. In DNA form, the CDR3 reads TGTGCCAGCAGTCCCGACGAGCGGGAATACAATGAGCAGTTCTTC.

This clonotype was found a few times. J is TRBJ2-3 and V is TRBV24-1; TRBD2 aligns across 9 bases. Germline CDR1 is KGHDR and CDR2 is SFDVKD. This CDR3 spans 16 amino acids. Losses at the gene ends were 4 bases for V and 2 bases for J; bases not matched to a gene: 6. CDR3 residues: CATSDPSGRNTDTQYF. The CDR3 nucleotides are TGTGCCACCAGTGACCCGAGCGGGAGGAACACAGATACGCAGTATTTT.

There are a few counts of this clonotype. This chain joins TRBV7-6 and TRBJ1-1, with 9 bases identical to TRBD1. Germline V gene lookup returns CDR1 SGHVS and CDR2 FNYEAQ. This CDR3 comprises 15 residues. J was trimmed by 5 bases and V by 5 bases; bases with no gene match: 9. In nucleotides, the CDR3 is TGTGCCAGCAGCCCTGTGGGGACAGGGAATACTGAAGCTTTCTTT. It encodes CASSPVGTGNTEAFF.

The sample holds many counts of this clonotype. This chain joins TRBV20-1 and TRBJ2-7; perhaps D is TRBD1 or TRBD2 (5 bases each). Germline V gives CDR1 DFQATT, CDR2 SNEGSKA (reference sequence). This CDR3 comprises 15 residues. V was shortened by 0 bases and J by 1 base, with 13 bases between the two germline ends. The CDR3 DNA reads as TGCAGTGCTAGAGATCCCCTCGGGACGTCCTACGAGCAGTACTTC. Translation gives CSARDPLGTSYEQYF.

This clonotype was seen at least ten times. This chain connects TRBV28 to TRBJ1-2, with 8 nucleotides matching TRBD1. V shed 4 bases, J shed 8 bases, and the junction held 18 bases outside the gene matches. Germline V lookup: CDR1 MDHEN, CDR2 SYDVKM. The CDR3 is 17 residues long. The DNA for the CDR3 is TGTGCCAGCAGTTCGGGTTCTGGACAGGGCAGTTTAGGCGGCTACACCTTC. As protein: CASSSGSGQGSLGGYTF.

The chain has TRBV20-1 and TRBJ2-5; 11 positions agree with TRBD2. This CDR3 contains 18 residues. V lost 3 bases, J lost 2 bases, and 14 bases stayed unmatched. Germline CDR1 reads DFQATT; CDR2 reads SNEGSKA (reference sequence). The DNA of the CDR3 is TGCAGTGCTAGCCGTACTAGCGGGAGTTGGTCGACGCAAGAGACCCAGTACTTC. Its translation is CSASRTSGSWSTQETQYF.

Regarding this clonotype: This could be a read error, since a much larger clone is one nucleotide away. The rearrangement joins TRBV29-1 to TRBJ2-5; D is unresolved. Trimming removed 7 bases at V and 0 bases at J, with 12 bases between. There are 13 residues in the CDR3. Germline V gene lookup returns CDR1 SQVTM and CDR2 ANQGSEA. The CDR3 reads CSADLGDQETQYF. The CDR3, as DNA: TGCAGCGCCGACCTTGGTGACCAAGAGACCCAGTACTTC.

In this sample, this clonotype turned up once. Given a much more abundant clone one base away, this may be a read error. The rearrangement joins TRBV20-1 to TRBJ2-4; D not resolved. CDR3 length equals 15 residues. The germline V gene encodes CDR1 DFQATT and CDR2 SNEGSKA (reference sequence). Trimming cost V 5 bases and J 0 bases, with 14 bases left between them. CDR3 sequence reads: CSALRTDKAKNIQYF. The CDR3 DNA sequence: TGCAGTGCTCTTAGGACCGATAAAGCCAAAAACATTCAGTACTTC.

This clonotype has ten or more counts. The chain links TRBV7-2 to TRBJ1-1; D not certain. The CDR3 has 13 residues. The germline V gene encodes CDR1 SGHTA and CDR2 FQGNSA. V was shortened by 3 bases and J by 4 bases, with 9 bases between the two germline ends. CDR3 protein: CASSLGRRTEAFF. The DNA for the CDR3 is TGTGCCAGCAGCTTGGGTCGGCGCACTGAAGCTTTCTTT. Supplemented by reference TRBV7-2 and TRBJ1-1, the full variable domain reads GAGVSQSPSNKVTEKGKDVELRCDPISGHTALYWYRQSLGQGLEFLIYFQGNSAPDKSGLPSDRFSAERTGGSVSTLTIQRTQQEDSAVYLCASSLGRRTEAFFGQGTRLTVV.

This clonotype was seen at least ten times. This sequence joins TRBV5-1 and TRBJ1-2, with D perhaps matching TRBD1 (5 bases). The CDR3 contains 13 residues. Trimming removed 7 bases from V and 2 bases from J, with 12 bases in between. The germline CDR1 and CDR2 sequences are SGHRS and YFSETQ. The CDR3: CASAGRQNYGYTF. CDR3 DNA: TGCGCCAGCGCGGGACGTCAGAACTATGGCTACACCTTC. The full variable domain, with the rest looked up from reference TRBV5-1 and TRBJ1-2, is KAGVTQTPRYLIKTRGQQVTLSCSPISGHRSVSWYQQTPGQGLQFLFEYFSETQRNKGNFPGRFSGRQFSNSRSEMNVSTLELGDSALYLCASAGRQNYGYTFGSGTRLTVV.

The genes are TRBV5-1 and TRBJ2-1, with D unclear. The CDR3 consists of 14 residues. V was cut by 5 bases and J by 4 bases, with 13 bases left in between. The germline gives CDR1 SGHRS, CDR2 YFSETQ. CDR3 nucleotides: TGCGCCAGCAGTGGCGCCTCACCTTACAATGAGCAGTTCTTC. This translates into CASSGASPYNEQFF. Filled out from reference TRBV5-1 and TRBJ2-1, the complete variable domain reads KAGVTQTPRYLIKTRGQQVTLSCSPISGHRSVSWYQQTPGQGLQFLFEYFSETQRNKGNFPGRFSGRQFSNSRSEMNVSTLELGDSALYLCASSGASPYNEQFFGPGTRLTVL.

This clonotype turned up a few times. This chain uses TRBV15 with TRBJ2-1; D call uncertain. From germline, CDR1 is LNHNV and CDR2 YYDKDF (reference sequence). This CDR3 spans 16 amino acids. Between the trimmed V and J ends, which lost 3 bases and 2 bases, there was a span of 14 bases. DNA for the CDR3: TGTGCCACCAGCAGTCCCTCGACTGGACCCTACAATGAGCAGTTCTTC. Translating it yields CATSSPSTGPYNEQFF.

Note on this clonotype: This may be a read error, as it is one base from a much larger clone. The chain employs TRBV5-1 and TRBJ2-3, with D perhaps TRBD2 (5 bases). Per germline, CDR1 SGHRS and CDR2 YFSETQ. The CDR3 covers 13 residues. The CDR3 reads CANSLDEGDTQYF. The CDR3, as DNA: TGCGCCAACAGCTTGGATGAGGGAGATACGCAGTATTTT.

This clonotype was detected a few times. J is TRBJ2-3 and V is TRBV7-9; D gene ambiguous. The ends were cut back, 5 bases at V and 4 bases at J, with 7 bases in the middle. Germline V gene lookup returns CDR1 SEHNR and CDR2 FQNEAQ (reference sequence). This CDR3 has 12 amino acids. The CDR3 bases are TGTGCCAGCAGCCGTGAGGCAGATACGCAGTATTTT. Residues: CASSREADTQYF.

This clonotype was seen only a few times. The chain joins TRBV5-1 to TRBJ2-7, with D possibly TRBD1 on 6 matching bases. CDR3 length equals 14 residues. Trimming removed 6 bases at V and 0 bases at J, with 13 bases between. CDR1 SGHRS and CDR2 YFSETQ come from the germline V gene. The DNA for the CDR3 is TGCGCCAGCAAAACCGGACAGAGCTCCTACGAGCAGTACTTC. Translated: CASKTGQSSYEQYF.